These 12 T cell receptor beta chains came from one sample sequenced in a study of cytomegalovirus exposure and HLA in healthy donors. The PCR contained 60 Vbeta and 13 Jbeta primers. Here immunoSEQ multiplex PCR was the method, and the copy in TCRdb shows in-frame clones only, minus some. The sample consists of roughly 150,000 clones, around 78% of them appearing once. The specimen was PBMCs. The source is a man aged 40-55 years in good health and CMV-seronegative.

CDR3 region: CASSPSGHYNQPQHF. CDR3 DNA sequence: TGTGCCAGCTCGCCATCCGGACACTACAATCAGCCCCAGCATTTT. This rearrangement joins TRBV18 to TRBJ1-5; the D gene is possibly TRBD1 (5 bases). V was cut by 6 bases and J by 3 bases, with 15 bases left in between. CDR3 length: 15 amino acids. The germline V gene has CDR1 KGHSH and CDR2 LQKENI. The entire variable domain, with the rest obtained from reference TRBV18 and TRBJ1-5, is as follows: NAGVMQNPRHLVRRRGQEARLRCSPMKGHSHVYWYRQLPEEGLKFMVYLQKENIIDESGMPKERFSAEFPKEGPSILRIQQVVRGDSAAYFCASSPSGHYNQPQHFGDGTRLSIL.

The genes are TRBV9 and TRBJ1-4; D gene unclear. In germline, CDR1 is SGDLS, CDR2 YYNGEE. The CDR3 totals 15 residues. Trimming stripped 0 bases from V and 5 bases from J, with 11 bases between. The CDR3 protein is CASSVARGENEKLFF. Written as DNA, the CDR3 is TGTGCCAGCAGCGTAGCACGGGGTGAAAATGAAAAACTGTTTTTT.

Comments on this clone: The sample has other DNA sequences that encode this CDR3 too. This sequence joins TRBV28 and TRBJ1-2; possible D gene TRBD1, 6 bases. The CDR3 runs to 14 residues. Germline CDR1 MDHEN, CDR2 SYDVKM. V lost 3 bases and J 6 bases, leaving 14 bases between the germline ends. CDR3 nucleotides: TGTGCCAGCAGTTTGTTAACAGGGAGCCATGGCTACACCTTC. It codes for CASSLLTGSHGYTF.

The chain couples TRBV7-2 to TRBJ1-5; D gene uncertain. V was clipped by 1 base and J by 7 bases, with 11 bases between them. CDR3 length equals 14 residues. Germline V gives CDR1 SGHTA, CDR2 FQGNSA. Here the CDR3 reads CASSLDKEYQPQHF. The CDR3 coding sequence is TGTGCCAGCAGCTTAGATAAGGAGTACCAGCCCCAGCATTTT.

The chain combines TRBV28 with TRBJ2-5; the D gene is possibly TRBD1 (5 bases). The J call could be wrong; TRBJ2-7 is a better fit for the DNA end. This CDR3 region has 12 residues. Germline V CDR1 and CDR2: MDHEN, SYDVKM. CDR3 nucleotide sequence: TGTGCCAGCAGTTTCCTACAGGTCGAGCAGTACTTC. It translates to CASSFLQVEQYF.

The rearrangement links TRBV9 to TRBJ2-3; 11 positions agree with TRBD2. Germline loops: CDR1 SGDLS, CDR2 YYNGEE. This CDR3 comprises 15 residues. Trimming cost V 5 bases and J 2 bases; bases outside gene matches: 4. The CDR3 loop is CASSRLAGLTDTQYF. In DNA form, the CDR3 reads TGTGCCAGCAGTCGACTAGCGGGGCTCACAGATACGCAGTATTTT.

This chain uses TRBV4-2 with TRBJ1-1; D gene ambiguous. Germline V CDR1 and CDR2: LGHNA, YNFKEQ. This CDR3 region has 18 residues. Between the trimmed V and J ends, which lost 3 bases and 2 bases, there was a span of 22 bases. The CDR3 region has the DNA TGTGCCAGCAGCCAGGGAAAGACCGCGGGAGATGCAAACACTGAAGCTTTCTTT. This gives the protein CASSQGKTAGDANTEAFF.

This chain links TRBV6-6 with TRBJ1-6; D not certain. V was pared by 0 bases and J by 3 bases, with 6 bases between. This CDR3 is 15 amino acids long. The germline V gene has CDR1 MNHNY and CDR2 SVGAGI (reference sequence). DNA for the CDR3: TGTGCCAGCAGTTACTCACAGTTCTATAATTCACCCCTCCACTTT. As protein: CASSYSQFYNSPLHF.

For the CDR3, the DNA is TGTGCCAGCTCACCAGGGATAGCGGGCGATAATGAGCAGTTCTTC. Residues: CASSPGIAGDNEQFF. The chain couples TRBV18 to TRBJ2-1, with 7 positions matching TRBD2. Trimming at V came to 2 bases and at J to 7 bases, leaving 8 bases not matched to a gene. The CDR3 spans 15 residues. CDR1 is KGHSH, CDR2 LQKENI, per germline.

This clone appeared a few times. The rearrangement uses TRBV7-9 and TRBJ2-1; weak D call: TRBD2 (6 bases). With 2 bases removed from V and 4 bases from J, the gap between germline ends came to 18 bases. The CDR3 consists of 17 residues. Germline CDR1 reads SEHNR; CDR2 reads FQNEAQ (reference sequence). CDR3 sequence: CASSLILEGGSYNEQFF. DNA of the CDR3: TGTGCCAGCAGCTTAATTCTTGAGGGAGGATCTTACAATGAGCAGTTCTTC.

The V gene is TRBV9, the J gene TRBJ1-5; 9 bases agree with TRBD1. Losses at the gene ends were 4 bases for V and 4 bases for J; bases not matched to a gene: 3. The CDR3 is made up of 14 amino acids. Germline-derived CDR1 and CDR2 are SGDLS and YYNGEE. The CDR3: CASSLGQGNQPQHF. The CDR3 DNA reads as TGTGCCAGCAGCCTTGGACAGGGGAATCAGCCCCAGCATTTT. The full variable domain, in which reference TRBV9 and TRBJ1-5 provide the parts outside the CDR3, is DSGVTQTPKHLITATGQRVTLRCSPRSGDLSVYWYQQSLDQGLQFLIQYYNGEERAKGNILERFSAQQFPDLHSELNLSSLELGDSALYFCASSLGQGNQPQHFGDGTRLSIL.

The chain is built from TRBV5-6 and TRBJ1-1, with no clear D. Per the germline V gene, CDR1 is SGHDT and CDR2 is YYEEEE. This CDR3 spans 13 amino acids. The V end lost 1 base, the J end lost 11 bases, and 15 bases lay between the germline ends. CDR3 in amino acids: CASSLFERRSAFF. Written as DNA, the CDR3 is TGTGCCAGCAGCTTGTTTGAAAGGCGGAGTGCTTTCTTT.